Listed here are 3 T cell receptor beta chains from one sample, sequenced in a study of shared clonotypes between healthy human individuals. In the naive CD8 group, cells lacked CD45RO and were positively selected for CCR7, so terminally differentiated effector memory CD45RA+ cells were left out. TCRdb keeps only in-frame clones here, not all; method: immunoSEQ multiplex PCR. The sample lists about 2.1 million clones; about 93% were seen once. Input material: naive CD8+ T cells from PBMCs. These receptor sequences come from a man younger than 30 in good health. Some clones in this sample may be carry-over from other donors' samples.

The rearrangement links TRBV29-1 to TRBJ2-3; TRBD1 matches at 10 bases. V gave up 7 bases and J gave up 7 bases; unmatched junction bases: 11. The CDR3 is 14 amino acids. The germline gives CDR1 SQVTM, CDR2 ANQGSEA. CDR3 nucleotide sequence: TGCAGCGCACAGACAGGGGGCGATGGGTATACGCAGTATTTT. This encodes CSAQTGGDGYTQYF.

The chain has TRBV9 and TRBJ1-3; D perhaps matches TRBD1 (5 bases). V was pared by 4 bases and J by 4 bases, with 9 bases between. CDR1 is SGDLS, CDR2 YYNGEE, per germline. The CDR3 covers 13 residues. In DNA form, the CDR3 reads TGTGCCAGCAGCTCCAGGGAGGGAAACACCATATATTTT. Translation gives CASSSREGNTIYF.

Notes on this clone: Other DNA sequences from this sample encode an identical CDR3 as well. The rearrangement links TRBV7-9 to TRBJ1-2; D is uncertain. The CDR3 has 10 amino acids. Trimming pared 3 bases from V and 8 bases from J, leaving 4 bases between. Per germline, CDR1 SEHNR and CDR2 FQNEAQ (reference sequence). The DNA for the CDR3 is TGTGCCAGCAGCTTGGGCGGCTACACCTTC. Its translation: CASSLGGYTF.